This T cell receptor (beta chain) was retrieved from a study of T cell repertoires in cytomegalovirus infection. Overall study results and limits: HLA-C-restricted TCR beta clonotypes specific for CMV led the ex vivo response.

Looked up from germline, CDR1 is SGHTA and CDR2 is FQGNSA. The CDR3 consists of 16 residues. Trimming cost V 3 bases and J 7 bases, with 19 bases left between them. The table lists this clonotype with many counts. Its antigen remains unidentified. TCRdb recomputed calls from the reads with MiXCR, one row per CDR3 protein. The sample lists almost 300,000 distinct CDR3 sequences, about a tenth occurring once. The V and J genes are TRBV7-2 and TRBJ2-1, with a tentative D call TRBD1 (5 bases). Material for sequencing was PBMCs. This sequence was found in a human donor in good health (CMV status not recorded). Some clones in this sample may be carry-over from other donors' samples. The CDR3 spells CASSFRRAQGSNEQFF. As DNA, the CDR3 is TGTGCCAGCAGCTTTAGAAGGGCGCAGGGCTCGAATGAGCAGTTCTTC.